The subject of this entry is one T cell receptor beta chain. MiXCR was run by TCRdb on the RT-PCR reads, yielding one entry per CDR3 protein. Of about 680,000 distinct CDR3 sequences detected, 13% to 15% appear once; the ten largest clones hold 3.6%. CDR3 size: 14 residues. Trimming took off 2 bases at V and 1 base at J, with 9 bases between the two ends. The V gene's germline CDR1 is SEHNR and CDR2 FQNEAQ (reference sequence). The rearrangement uses TRBV7-9 and TRBJ2-7, with D hard to call. Sequenced material: memory CD4+ T cells from blood. This clonotype originated in a female donor in good health, serving as a healthy control. In DNA, the CDR3 is TGTGCCAGCAGCTTAATGGACGGATCCTACGAGCAGTACTTC. This codes for CASSLMDGSYEQYF.